Below, 11 T cell receptor beta chains from the same sample are listed, as sequenced in a study of T cell responses to AZD1222 COVID-19 vaccine. Libraries were prepared by immunoSEQ multiplex PCR; TCRdb keeps only in-frame clonotypes and omits some of them. The table lists 55,000 to 75,000 clones, 88% of them singletons. Sequences were derived from peripheral blood, sampled on day 0 of AZD1222 vaccination. The source is an adult in good health.

The V gene is TRBV5-1, the J gene TRBJ2-7, with D possibly called TRBD1 or TRBD2 (7 bases each). Germline V gene data show CDR1 as SGHRS and CDR2 as YFSETQ. CDR3 size: 14 residues. The V end lost 4 bases, the J end lost 3 bases, and 14 bases lay between the germline ends. The chain's CDR3 is CASSAGGDSYEQYF. CDR3 nucleotides: TGCGCCAGCAGCGCTGGGGGGGACAGCTACGAGCAGTACTTC.

The chain is built from TRBV5-4 and TRBJ2-3; TRBD2 might be the D (6 bases). Trimming stripped 4 bases from V and 2 bases from J, with 11 bases between. The CDR3 length is 14 residues. CDR1 SGHNT and CDR2 YYREEE come from the germline V gene (reference sequence). CDR3 nucleotide sequence: TGTGCCAGCAGCCCGCAGCGGGCCACAGATACGCAGTATTTT. It yields the protein CASSPQRATDTQYF. The full variable domain, in which reference TRBV5-4 and TRBJ2-3 provide the parts outside the CDR3, is ETGVTQSPTHLIKTRGQQVTLRCSSQSGHNTVSWYQQALGQGPQFIFQYYREEENGRGNFPPRFSGLQFPNYSSELNVNALELDDSALYLCASSPQRATDTQYFGPGTRLTVL.

CDR3 bases: TGTGCCAGCAGTTACGAGTCCGGCGTTAGCAATGAGCAGTTCTTC. As protein: CASSYESGVSNEQFF. The J gene is TRBJ2-1, the V gene TRBV6-5; D unresolved. From germline, CDR1 is MNHEY and CDR2 SVGAGI. Trimming took off 2 bases at V and 6 bases at J, with 14 bases between the two ends. This CDR3 is built from 15 residues.

This chain joins TRBV7-9 and TRBJ1-2; TRBD1 is a possible D gene (5 bases). This CDR3 has 16 residues. The V and J ends lost 5 bases and 1 base respectively, with 17 bases between them. CDR1 SEHNR and CDR2 FQNEAQ come from the germline V gene (reference sequence). The CDR3 DNA reads TGTGCCAGCAGCCCTGAGGGGCGAAAGAATAACTATGGCTACACCTTC. Protein sequence: CASSPEGRKNNYGYTF.

Only one count was recorded for this clone. The chain carries TRBV10-2 and TRBJ1-5; D call uncertain. The germline CDR1 and CDR2 sequences are WSHSY and SAAADI. Deletions cut 9 bases from V and 0 bases from J, with 12 bases between. The CDR3 loop spans 14 amino acids. The CDR3 DNA is TGCGCCAGTGGTGGGCAGTATAGCAATCAGCCCCAGCATTTT. This codes for CASGGQYSNQPQHF.

The chain uses TRBV19 and TRBJ1-5, with unresolved D. Germline CDR1 is LNHDA and CDR2 is SQIVND (reference sequence). Deletions cut 8 bases from V and 6 bases from J, with 17 bases between. This CDR3 spans 14 amino acids. The DNA for the CDR3 is TGTGCCAGTGATAGCGTGGGTTGGGGTCAGCCCCAGCATTTT. Translated, it gives CASDSVGWGQPQHF.

The chain has TRBV5-1 and TRBJ1-1; tentative D call: TRBD1 (6 bases). CDR3 size: 14 residues. Germline lookup yields CDR1 SGHRS and CDR2 YFSETQ. Trimming left V 7 bases short and J 0 bases short, with 13 bases between. CDR3: CASGVQGLNTEAFF. In DNA form, the CDR3 reads TGCGCCAGCGGGGTGCAGGGGTTGAACACTGAAGCTTTCTTT.

The genes are TRBV7-2 and TRBJ1-6; unclear D gene. Per the germline V gene, CDR1 is SGHTA and CDR2 is FQGNSA. The CDR3 sequence is 14 residues long. V shed 1 base and J shed 11 bases, with 12 bases lying between them. The CDR3 protein is CASSLGGISTPLHF. CDR3 nucleotide sequence: TGTGCCAGCAGCTTAGGGGGAATTTCGACACCCCTCCACTTT.

This clone was counted once. The chain uses TRBV3-1 (or the pseudogene TRBV3-2) and TRBJ1-5, with TRBD1 as a possible D gene (5 bases). There are 17 residues in the CDR3. CDR1 LGHDT and CDR2 YNNKEL come from the germline V gene (reference sequence). Trimming cost V 0 bases and J 3 bases, with 15 bases left between them. The CDR3 DNA is TGTGCCAGCAGCCAAGATAGGGGCAGGGATGACAATCAGCCCCAGCATTTT. Translated: CASSQDRGRDDNQPQHF.

This chain joins TRBV10-1 and TRBJ1-1; D unclear. The CDR3 contains 14 residues. CDR1 is WNHNN, CDR2 SYGVQD, per germline (reference sequence). V lost 0 bases and J 4 bases, leaving 9 bases between the germline ends. The CDR3 nucleotides read TGCGCCAGCAGTGAGTCGTCCGAGGGCACTGAAGCTTTCTTT. As protein: CASSESSEGTEAFF.

The V gene is TRBV28, the J gene TRBJ2-1; TRBD2 matches 8 bases. The CDR3 has 16 amino acids. The V segment lost 5 bases and the J segment 0 bases; nucleotides outside the gene matches: 6. CDR1 and CDR2 (germline): MDHEN, SYDVKM. The CDR3 region has the DNA TGTGCCAGCAGTGATCAGCGGGGGAACTCCTACAATGAGCAGTTCTTC. Amino acid sequence: CASSDQRGNSYNEQFF.